The 16 T cell receptor beta chains given below trace back to one sample, sequenced in a study of identical twins. Each CDR3 protein gets one entry after TCRdb re-called the 5' RACE reads with MiXCR. The sample includes about 810,000 distinct CDR3 sequences, roughly an eighth of them seen just once. The same sample was also used in a study of yellow fever vaccine responses in identical twins.

Sample: PBMCs. These receptors all stem from a woman younger than 35 in good health.

The chain carries TRBV28 and TRBJ2-1, with a tentative D call TRBD2 (5 bases). V shed 3 bases and J shed 2 bases, with 8 bases lying between them. The CDR3 extends over 14 amino acids. Germline V gene sequence: CDR1 MDHEN, CDR2 SYDVKM. In DNA, the CDR3 is TGTGCCAGCAGTTTGCGGGTAACCTACAATGAGCAGTTCTTC. Its translation is CASSLRVTYNEQFF.

This clonotype was counted between two and nine times. The chain employs TRBV4-1 and TRBJ2-1, with TRBD2 identical over 13 bases. This CDR3 has 17 amino acids. J lost 7 bases, V lost 4 bases, and 10 bases had no gene match. From germline, CDR1 is MGHRA and CDR2 YSYEKL. The DNA of the CDR3 is TGCGCCAGCAGCCCCCAGGGACTAGCGGGACTGCAAAATGAGCAGTTCTTC. Its protein product is CASSPQGLAGLQNEQFF.

This clonotype was detected many times. The chain has TRBV15 and TRBJ2-1; TRBD2 aligns across 8 bases. Germline lookup yields CDR1 LNHNV and CDR2 YYDKDF (reference sequence). The V and J ends lost 5 bases and 7 bases, in that order; junction bases with no gene match: 7. This CDR3 region has 14 residues. The CDR3 loop is CATSSGGPGNEQFF. In DNA form, the CDR3 reads TGTGCCACCAGCTCGGGAGGGCCGGGAAATGAGCAGTTCTTC.

This chain joins TRBV6-1 and TRBJ2-7; 9 positions match TRBD2. Germline-derived CDR1 and CDR2 are MNHNS and SASEGT. The CDR3 has 15 residues. V lost 3 bases to trimming and J lost 2 bases; unmatched junction nucleotides: 5. The CDR3 DNA follows: TGTGCCAGCAGTGATAGCGGGAGAGGTCCCTACGAGCAGTACTTC. Protein: CASSDSGRGPYEQYF.

The gene calls are TRBV7-6 and TRBJ2-7; possible D gene TRBD1, 6 bases. The CDR3 totals 14 residues. The germline gives CDR1 SGHVS, CDR2 FNYEAQ. V shed 5 bases and J shed 9 bases, with 20 bases lying between them. CDR3 sequence (DNA): TGTGCCAGCAGCCCTAGTCTGGGACAAGGAGTGCAGTACTTC. It is translated as CASSPSLGQGVQYF.

This clonotype was counted only a few times. This chain links TRBV12-3 or TRBV12-4 with TRBJ2-2, with D perhaps being TRBD1 or TRBD2 (6 bases each). Deletions cut 8 bases from V and 5 bases from J, with 18 bases between. The CDR3 is made up of 15 amino acids. The chain's CDR3 is CASVPGAGKTGELFF. The DNA for the CDR3 is TGTGCCAGCGTTCCGGGGGCGGGGAAGACCGGGGAGCTGTTTTTT.

This clonotype was seen a single time. The chain joins TRBV12-5 to TRBJ2-7; D could derive from TRBD1 or TRBD2 (5 bases each). The CDR3 length is 16 residues. Trimming took off 4 bases at V and 6 bases at J, with 22 bases between the two ends. Germline V gene lookup returns CDR1 LGHNT and CDR2 FRNRAP. CDR3 sequence: CASGSPTRGPRGEQYF. For the CDR3, the DNA is TGTGCTAGTGGTTCACCAACTAGGGGACCACGAGGCGAGCAGTACTTC.

This clonotype appeared a few times. The chain combines TRBV2 with TRBJ2-2; D is ambiguous. Trimming pared 7 bases from V and 0 bases from J, leaving 12 bases between. The CDR3 contains 15 residues. Germline values: CDR1 SNHLY, CDR2 FYNNEI. Here the CDR3 DNA reads TGTGCCAGCAAGGCGATCTTACCGAACACCGGGGAGCTGTTTTTT. Its translation: CASKAILPNTGELFF.

This clonotype was counted only a few times. The chain employs TRBV20-1 and TRBJ2-3; 12 bases are a match to TRBD2. This CDR3 region has 15 residues. CDR1 and CDR2 (germline): DFQATT, SNEGSKA (reference sequence). With 3 bases clipped from V and 5 bases from J, the junction kept 6 bases outside the gene matches. The CDR3 nucleotides are TGCAGTGCTAGCCTAGCGGGAGGGGGTCAAGATACGCAGTATTTT. Protein: CSASLAGGGQDTQYF.

The V call is TRBV7-3, the J call TRBJ2-3; tentative D call: TRBD1 (5 bases). Germline loops: CDR1 SGHTA, CDR2 FQGTGA. V lost 5 bases and J 5 bases, leaving 11 bases between the germline ends. There are 13 residues in the CDR3. The CDR3 sequence: CASSQTRGDTQYF. The CDR3 DNA reads TGTGCCAGCAGCCAAACAAGGGGAGATACGCAGTATTTT.

The chain joins TRBV12-3 or TRBV12-4 to TRBJ1-6; possible D gene TRBD1, 5 bases. CDR3 length equals 15 residues. V lost 6 bases, J lost 8 bases, and 17 bases lay in between. CDR3 amino acids: CASRKTLGLDSPLHF. CDR3 DNA sequence: TGTGCCAGCAGAAAAACCCTGGGACTCGATTCACCCCTCCACTTT.

This clonotype showed up many times. CDR3 bases: TGTGCCAGCAGCTCCCCGAACAGTCACGGGGAGACCCAGTACTTC. Amino acid sequence: CASSSPNSHGETQYF. The chain joins TRBV13 to TRBJ2-5; D gene unclear. V shed 4 bases and J shed 5 bases, with 17 bases lying between them. CDR3 length: 15 residues. The germline V gene encodes CDR1 PRHDT and CDR2 FYEKMQ (reference sequence).

The chain combines TRBV20-1 with TRBJ2-3, with D possibly being TRBD2 (7 bases). V was pared by 2 bases and J by 6 bases, with 15 bases between. The CDR3 runs to 14 residues. Germline assignment: CDR1 DFQATT and CDR2 SNEGSKA (reference sequence). CDR3 sequence: CSARYRGGPDTQYF. As DNA, the CDR3 is TGCAGTGCTAGATATCGCGGGGGCCCCGATACGCAGTATTTT.

The chain is built from TRBV6-1 and TRBJ1-1; D remains unclear. The germline V gene encodes CDR1 MNHNS and CDR2 SASEGT. Trimming removed 5 bases at V and 4 bases at J, with 14 bases between. The CDR3 runs to 14 residues. The CDR3 region is CASSPRGKRTEAFF. CDR3 bases: TGTGCCAGCAGTCCGAGAGGGAAGCGCACTGAAGCTTTCTTT.

This clonotype was detected only a few times. V and J are TRBV25-1 and TRBJ1-4; D is unresolved. V gave up 5 bases and J gave up 11 bases, with 18 bases separating them. CDR1 MGHDK and CDR2 SYGVNS come from the germline V gene. The CDR3 is made up of 14 amino acids. The CDR3 sequence: CASSSDRITEKLFF. The CDR3 DNA is TGTGCCAGCAGTTCGGACCGGATTACGGAGAAACTGTTTTTT. Looking up the rest from reference TRBV25-1 and TRBJ1-4 gives the full variable domain: EADIYQTPRYLVIGTGKKITLECSQTMGHDKMYWYQQDPGMELHLIHYSYGVNSTEKGDLSSESTVSRIRTEHFPLTLESARPSHTSQYLCASSSDRITEKLFFGSGTQLSVL.

The sample holds many counts of this clonotype. V and J are TRBV10-3 and TRBJ2-5; D remains unclear. CDR1 and CDR2 from the germline V gene are ENHRY and SYGVKD. The CDR3 is 13 amino acids. The germline V and J ends were trimmed by 3 bases and 1 base, with 6 bases remaining between them. The CDR3 is CAISDSLQETQYF. As DNA, the CDR3 is TGTGCCATCAGTGACAGCCTCCAAGAGACCCAGTACTTC.